This TCR beta chain emerged from a study of vaccination and CD4 T cells after COVID-19. Cultured CD4+ T cells had their DNA profiled by the Oncomine TCR Beta short-read assay. TCRdb fed the PCR reads into MiXCR, producing one record per CDR3 protein. The top ten hold roughly 28% of the sample, which has 12,000 or so distinct CDR3 sequences, 50% to 60% seen once. The ends were cut back, 5 bases at V and 0 bases at J, with 5 bases in the middle. The V gene's germline CDR1 is MNHEY and CDR2 SVGEGT. The CDR3 extends over 14 amino acids. Treatment defined: approximately nine-day PBMC culture with coronavirus spike peptide pools or control peptides (ViraFEST assay). As concerns this clonotype: What it recognizes is unknown.

The chain carries TRBV6-2 or TRBV6-3 and TRBJ2-6; no reliable D call. The receptor was isolated from a human donor who had recovered from COVID-19. Sequences were obtained from CD4+ T cells from blood, cultured in vitro. DNA of the CDR3: TGTGCCAGCAGTCGCGACTCTGGGGCCAACGTCCTGACTTTC. This sequence encodes CASSRDSGANVLTF.